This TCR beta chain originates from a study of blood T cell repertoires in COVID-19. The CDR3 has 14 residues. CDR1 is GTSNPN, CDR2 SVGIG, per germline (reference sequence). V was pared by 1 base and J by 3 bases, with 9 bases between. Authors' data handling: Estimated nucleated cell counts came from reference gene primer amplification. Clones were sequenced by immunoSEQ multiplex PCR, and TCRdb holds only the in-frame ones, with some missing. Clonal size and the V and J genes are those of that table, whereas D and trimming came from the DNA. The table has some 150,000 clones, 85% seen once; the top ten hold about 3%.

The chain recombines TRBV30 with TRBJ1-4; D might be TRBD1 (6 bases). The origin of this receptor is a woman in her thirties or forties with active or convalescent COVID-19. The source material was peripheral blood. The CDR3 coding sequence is TGTGCCTGGAGTGGGGGGCAAGCTAATGAAAAACTGTTTTTT. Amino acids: CAWSGGQANEKLFF.